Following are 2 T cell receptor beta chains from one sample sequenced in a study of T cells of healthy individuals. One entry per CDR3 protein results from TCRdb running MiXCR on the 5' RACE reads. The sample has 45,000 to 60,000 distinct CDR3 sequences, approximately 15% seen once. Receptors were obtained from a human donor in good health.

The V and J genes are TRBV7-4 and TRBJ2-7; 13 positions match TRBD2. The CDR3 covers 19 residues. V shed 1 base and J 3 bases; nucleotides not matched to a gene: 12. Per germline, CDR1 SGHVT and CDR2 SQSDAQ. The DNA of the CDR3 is TGTGCCAGCAGCTTAGAGGGACTAGCGGGATTTTGGGGACTCTACGAGCAGTACTTC. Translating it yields CASSLEGLAGFWGLYEQYF.

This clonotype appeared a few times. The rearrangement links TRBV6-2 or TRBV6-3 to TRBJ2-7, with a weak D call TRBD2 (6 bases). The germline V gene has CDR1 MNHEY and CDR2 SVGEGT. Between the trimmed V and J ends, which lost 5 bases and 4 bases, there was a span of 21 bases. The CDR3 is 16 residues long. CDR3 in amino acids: CASSPWTNPGVYEQYF. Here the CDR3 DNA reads TGTGCCAGCAGTCCGTGGACTAACCCGGGGGTTTACGAGCAGTACTTC.